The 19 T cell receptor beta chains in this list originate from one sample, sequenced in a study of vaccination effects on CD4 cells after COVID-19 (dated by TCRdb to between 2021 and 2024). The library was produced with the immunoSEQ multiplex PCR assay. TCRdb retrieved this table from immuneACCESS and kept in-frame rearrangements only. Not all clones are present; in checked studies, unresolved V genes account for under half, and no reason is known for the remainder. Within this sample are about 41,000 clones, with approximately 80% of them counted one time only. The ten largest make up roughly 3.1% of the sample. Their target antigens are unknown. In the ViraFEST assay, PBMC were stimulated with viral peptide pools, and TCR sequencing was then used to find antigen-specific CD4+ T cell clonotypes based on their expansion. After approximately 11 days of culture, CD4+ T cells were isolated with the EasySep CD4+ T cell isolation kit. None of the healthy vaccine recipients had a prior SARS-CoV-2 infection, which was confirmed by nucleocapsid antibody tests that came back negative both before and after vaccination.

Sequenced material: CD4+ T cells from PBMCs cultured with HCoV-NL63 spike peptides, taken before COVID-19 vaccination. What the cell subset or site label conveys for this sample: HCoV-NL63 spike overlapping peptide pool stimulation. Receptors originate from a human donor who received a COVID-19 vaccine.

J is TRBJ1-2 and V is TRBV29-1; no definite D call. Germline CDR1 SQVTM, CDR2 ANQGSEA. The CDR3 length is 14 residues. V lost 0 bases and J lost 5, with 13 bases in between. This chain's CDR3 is CSVEDRGIDYGYTF. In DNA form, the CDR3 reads TGCAGCGTTGAAGATAGAGGGATTGATTATGGCTACACCTTC.

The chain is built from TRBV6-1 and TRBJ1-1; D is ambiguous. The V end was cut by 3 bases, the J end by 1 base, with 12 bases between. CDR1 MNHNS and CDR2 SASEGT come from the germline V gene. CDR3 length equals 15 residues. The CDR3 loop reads CASSDDRAGNTEAFF. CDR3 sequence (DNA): TGTGCCAGCAGTGACGATCGGGCAGGGAACACTGAAGCTTTCTTT.

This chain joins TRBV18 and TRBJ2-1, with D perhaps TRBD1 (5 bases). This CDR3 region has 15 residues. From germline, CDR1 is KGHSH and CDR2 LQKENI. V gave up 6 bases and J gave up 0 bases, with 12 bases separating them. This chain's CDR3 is CASSQGRSSYNEQFF. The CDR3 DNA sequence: TGTGCCAGCTCCCAGGGCCGGAGCTCCTACAATGAGCAGTTCTTC.

DNA for the CDR3: TGCGCCAGCAGCAAGGACAGCCCTAGCACAGATACGCAGTATTTT. The encoded protein is CASSKDSPSTDTQYF. This sequence joins TRBV5-1 and TRBJ2-3, with D perhaps matching TRBD1 (6 bases). CDR3 length: 15 amino acids. Trimming shortened V by 4 bases and J by 0 bases, and 12 bases separated the two germline ends. The germline gives CDR1 SGHRS, CDR2 YFSETQ.

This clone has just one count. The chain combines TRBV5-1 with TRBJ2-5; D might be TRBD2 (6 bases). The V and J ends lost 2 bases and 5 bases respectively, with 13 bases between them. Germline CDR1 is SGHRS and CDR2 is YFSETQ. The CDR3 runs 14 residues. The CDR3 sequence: CASSFDGGAETQYF. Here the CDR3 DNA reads TGCGCCAGCAGCTTCGATGGAGGGGCCGAGACCCAGTACTTC.

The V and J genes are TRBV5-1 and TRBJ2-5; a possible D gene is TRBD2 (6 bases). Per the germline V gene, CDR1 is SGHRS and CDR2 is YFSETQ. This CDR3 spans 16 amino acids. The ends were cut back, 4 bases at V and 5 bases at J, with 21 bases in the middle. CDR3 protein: CASSRNGGNLGETQYF. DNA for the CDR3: TGCGCCAGCAGCAGGAACGGGGGAAACCTGGGTGAGACCCAGTACTTC.

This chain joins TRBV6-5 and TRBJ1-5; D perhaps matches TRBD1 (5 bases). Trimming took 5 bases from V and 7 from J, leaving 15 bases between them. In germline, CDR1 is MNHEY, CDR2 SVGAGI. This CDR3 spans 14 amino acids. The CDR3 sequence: CASSNGALGQPQHF. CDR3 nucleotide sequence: TGTGCCAGCAGTAACGGGGCCCTGGGGCAGCCCCAGCATTTT.

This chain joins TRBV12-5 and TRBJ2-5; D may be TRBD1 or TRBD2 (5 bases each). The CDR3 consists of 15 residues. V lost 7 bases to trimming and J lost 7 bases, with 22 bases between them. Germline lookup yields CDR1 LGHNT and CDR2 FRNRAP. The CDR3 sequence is CASAIGGTGVWTQYF. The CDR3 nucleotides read TGTGCTAGTGCCATTGGGGGTACTGGCGTCTGGACCCAGTACTTC.

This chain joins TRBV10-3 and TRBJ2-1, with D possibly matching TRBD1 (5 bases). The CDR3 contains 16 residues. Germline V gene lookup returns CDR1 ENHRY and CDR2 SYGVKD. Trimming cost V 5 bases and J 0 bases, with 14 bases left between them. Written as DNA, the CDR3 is TGTGCCATCAGTATTCATGGGGCGAGCTCCTACAATGAGCAGTTCTTC. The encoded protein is CAISIHGASSYNEQFF.

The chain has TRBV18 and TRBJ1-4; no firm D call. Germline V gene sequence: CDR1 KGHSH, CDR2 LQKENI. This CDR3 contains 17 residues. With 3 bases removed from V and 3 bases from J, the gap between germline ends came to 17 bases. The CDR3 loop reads CASSPTSSGNANEKLFF. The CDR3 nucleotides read TGTGCCAGCTCACCGACATCCAGCGGGAACGCTAATGAAAAACTGTTTTTT.

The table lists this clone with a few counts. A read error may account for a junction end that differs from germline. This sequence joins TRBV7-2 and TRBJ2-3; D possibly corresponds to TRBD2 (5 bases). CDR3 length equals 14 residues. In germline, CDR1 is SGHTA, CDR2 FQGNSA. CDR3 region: CASSPGYHTDTQYF. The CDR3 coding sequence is TGTGCTAGCAGCCCGGGATATCACACAGATACGCAGTATTTT.

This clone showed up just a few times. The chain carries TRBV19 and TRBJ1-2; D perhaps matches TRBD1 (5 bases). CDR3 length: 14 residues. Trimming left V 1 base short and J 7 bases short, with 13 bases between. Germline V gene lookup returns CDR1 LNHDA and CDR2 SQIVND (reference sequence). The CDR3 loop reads CASSIGATESGYTF. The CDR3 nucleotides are TGTGCCAGTAGTATAGGGGCGACAGAGTCTGGCTACACCTTC.

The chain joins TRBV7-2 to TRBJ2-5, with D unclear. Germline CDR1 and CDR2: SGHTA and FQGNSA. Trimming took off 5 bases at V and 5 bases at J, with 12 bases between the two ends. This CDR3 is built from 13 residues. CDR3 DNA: TGTGCCAGCAGCGATGCCCCACCGGAGACCCAGTACTTC. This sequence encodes CASSDAPPETQYF.

CDR3 sequence: CASSLRRTEAFF. As DNA, the CDR3 is TGTGCCAGCAGCTTACGCCGCACTGAAGCTTTCTTT. The V gene is TRBV7-2, the J gene TRBJ1-1; D is undetermined. The ends were cut back, 2 bases at V and 4 bases at J, with 5 bases in the middle. Per the germline V gene, CDR1 is SGHTA and CDR2 is FQGNSA. This CDR3 has 12 residues. The entire variable domain, with the rest obtained from reference TRBV7-2 and TRBJ1-1, is as follows: GAGVSQSPSNKVTEKGKDVELRCDPISGHTALYWYRQSLGQGLEFLIYFQGNSAPDKSGLPSDRFSAERTGGSVSTLTIQRTQQEDSAVYLCASSLRRTEAFFGQGTRLTVV.

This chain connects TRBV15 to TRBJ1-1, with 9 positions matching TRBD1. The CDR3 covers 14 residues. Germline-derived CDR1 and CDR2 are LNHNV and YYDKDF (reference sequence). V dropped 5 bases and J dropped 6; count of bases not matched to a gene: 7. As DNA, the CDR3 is TGTGCCACCAGCGCCGAACAGGGGGCAGCTGAAGCTTTCTTT. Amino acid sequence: CATSAEQGAAEAFF.

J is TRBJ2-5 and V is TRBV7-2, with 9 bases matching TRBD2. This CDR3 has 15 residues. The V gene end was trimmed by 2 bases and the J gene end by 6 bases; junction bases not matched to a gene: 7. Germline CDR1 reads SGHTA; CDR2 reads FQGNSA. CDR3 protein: CASSLKPSGVKTQYF. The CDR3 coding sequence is TGTGCCAGCAGCTTAAAACCTAGCGGGGTGAAGACCCAGTACTTC.

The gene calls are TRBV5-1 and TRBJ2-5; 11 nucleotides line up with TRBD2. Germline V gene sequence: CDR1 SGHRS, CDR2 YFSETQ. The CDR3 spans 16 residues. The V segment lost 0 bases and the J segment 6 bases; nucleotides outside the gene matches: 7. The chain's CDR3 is CASSLAVLAGAQTQYF. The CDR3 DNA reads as TGCGCCAGCAGCTTGGCCGTACTAGCGGGGGCGCAGACCCAGTACTTC.

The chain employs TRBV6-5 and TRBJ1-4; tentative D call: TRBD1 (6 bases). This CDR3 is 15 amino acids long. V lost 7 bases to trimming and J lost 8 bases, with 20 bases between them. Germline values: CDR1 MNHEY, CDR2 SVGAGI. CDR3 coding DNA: TGTGCCAGCACCTATGAAGTAACAGGGCCGGAAAAACTGTTTTTT. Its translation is CASTYEVTGPEKLFF.

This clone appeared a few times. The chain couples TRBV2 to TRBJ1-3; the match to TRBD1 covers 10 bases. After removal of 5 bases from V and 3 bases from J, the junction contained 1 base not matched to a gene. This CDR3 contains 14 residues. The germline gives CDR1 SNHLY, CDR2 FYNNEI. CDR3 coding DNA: TGTGCCAGCAGTCGGGACAGGGGTGGAAACACCATATATTTT. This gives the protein CASSRDRGGNTIYF.